Each of the 32 T cell receptor beta chains below was sequenced from the same sample in a study of CD8+ T cells in alopecia areata. cDNA prepared by RNA extraction and subsequent reverse transcription served as the template for sequencing. TCRdb keeps only in-frame clones here, not all; method: immunoSEQ multiplex PCR. The repertoire holds around 150,000 clones, with about 71% as singletons. The treatment is: oral pan-JAK inhibitor, 5-10 mg twice daily. Sequencing used CD4+ T cells sorted from blood, obtained at week 4, from a patient treated with tofacitinib. The receptors shown here come from a human donor with alopecia areata.

The gene calls are TRBV29-1 and TRBJ1-1; no firm D call. CDR1 and CDR2 from the germline V gene are SQVTM and ANQGSEA. Trimming removed 4 bases from V and 4 bases from J, with 7 bases in between. The CDR3 is 11 amino acids. In nucleotides, the CDR3 is TGCAGCGTTGCCTACCGCACTGAAGCTTTCTTT. Translation: CSVAYRTEAFF.

The chain uses TRBV5-6 and TRBJ2-7; a weak D match, TRBD1 (6 bases). The CDR3 is 14 residues long. The germline CDR1 and CDR2 sequences are SGHDT and YYEEEE. Trimming removed 1 base at V and 0 bases at J, with 8 bases between. The CDR3 sequence: CASSLQGLSYEQYF. The CDR3 coding sequence is TGTGCCAGCAGCTTGCAGGGGCTCTCCTACGAGCAGTACTTC. Using reference TRBV5-6 and TRBJ2-7 for the parts outside the CDR3, the full variable domain is DAGVTQSPTHLIKTRGQQVTLRCSPKSGHDTVSWYQQALGQGPQFIFQYYEEEERQRGNFPDRFSGHQFPNYSSELNVNALLLGDSALYLCASSLQGLSYEQYFGPGTRLTVT.

V is TRBV29-1 and J is TRBJ2-5; 8 bases map to TRBD2. The V gene's germline CDR1 is SQVTM and CDR2 ANQGSEA. The V and J ends lost 4 bases and 5 bases, in that order; junction bases with no gene match: 6. CDR3 length: 13 amino acids. The CDR3 protein is CSVASGGLETQYF. The DNA for the CDR3 is TGCAGCGTTGCCTCGGGGGGGCTCGAGACCCAGTACTTC.

This chain uses TRBV6-5 with TRBJ1-6; TRBD1 aligns across 11 bases. J lost 6 bases, V lost 5 bases, and 3 bases had no gene match. The CDR3 totals 15 residues. Germline CDR1 reads MNHEY; CDR2 reads SVGAGI. In DNA, the CDR3 is TGTGCCAGCAGTAGGGGACAGGGGGGTAATTCACCCCTCCACTTT. The encoded protein is CASSRGQGGNSPLHF.

This clone was detected a few times. The genes are TRBV30 and TRBJ1-5; D not certain. The germline CDR1 and CDR2 sequences are GTSNPN and SVGIG (reference sequence). There are 15 residues in the CDR3. The V end lost 1 base, the J end lost 2 bases, and 12 bases lay between the germline ends. This CDR3 is CAWSGDPQGNQPQHF. CDR3 coding DNA: TGTGCCTGGAGTGGTGACCCCCAGGGCAATCAGCCCCAGCATTTT.

This clone showed up just a few times. The chain links TRBV9 to TRBJ2-7, with D possibly being TRBD2 (5 bases). The CDR3 loop spans 13 amino acids. V lost 4 bases and J lost 5, with 13 bases in between. CDR1 and CDR2 from the germline V gene are SGDLS and YYNGEE. The DNA of the CDR3 is TGTGCCAGCAGCCTCGACGGGGAAGACGAGCAGTACTTC. As protein: CASSLDGEDEQYF.

This clone was found a few times. The gene calls are TRBV29-1 and TRBJ2-5; D is uncertain. The CDR3 consists of 13 residues. In germline, CDR1 is SQVTM, CDR2 ANQGSEA. Between the trimmed V and J ends, which lost 0 bases and 1 base, there was a span of 6 bases. In nucleotides, the CDR3 is TGCAGCGTTGAAGAGCCAGGCCAAGAGACCCAGTACTTC. It translates to CSVEEPGQETQYF.

The V gene is TRBV29-1, the J gene TRBJ2-1, with TRBD1 matching 7 bases. Germline V gives CDR1 SQVTM, CDR2 ANQGSEA. This CDR3 spans 11 amino acids. Trimming at V came to 3 bases and at J to 15 bases, leaving 8 bases not matched to a gene. CDR3 sequence (DNA): TGCAGCGTTGAGGAGGCAGGGGGATTGTTCTTC. Its protein is CSVEEAGGLFF.

This CDR3 is CASSSLVGTELNQPQHF. Here the CDR3 DNA reads TGTGCCAGCAGCTCCTTGGTTGGCACAGAACTTAATCAGCCCCAGCATTTT. The chain employs TRBV7-2 and TRBJ1-5; the D is unclear. Germline loops: CDR1 SGHTA, CDR2 FQGNSA. The V and J ends lost 4 bases and 4 bases respectively, with 20 bases between them. CDR3 length: 17 amino acids.

The chain combines TRBV30 with TRBJ2-7; tentatively, D is TRBD2 (5 bases). The CDR3 has 12 residues. CDR1 and CDR2 from the germline V gene are GTSNPN and SVGIG (reference sequence). With 0 bases removed from V and 4 bases from J, the gap between germline ends came to 7 bases. As DNA, the CDR3 is TGTGCCTGGAGTGTAGAGGGTTACGAGCAGTACTTC. Protein sequence: CAWSVEGYEQYF.

The chain employs TRBV4-2 and TRBJ2-3; D remains ambiguous. The CDR3 has 13 amino acids. Trimming removed 2 bases at V and 7 bases at J, with 10 bases between. CDR1 LGHNA and CDR2 YNFKEQ come from the germline V gene. Here the CDR3 reads CASSQSFQNTQYF. The CDR3 DNA sequence: TGTGCCAGCAGCCAATCATTCCAGAATACGCAGTATTTT.

This rearrangement joins TRBV18 to TRBJ1-6, with D tentatively TRBD1 (5 bases). V lost 4 bases to trimming and J lost 6 bases, with 7 bases between them. The germline gives CDR1 KGHSH, CDR2 LQKENI. This CDR3 comprises 13 residues. The chain's CDR3 is CASSLDSNSPLHF. The CDR3 DNA reads as TGTGCCAGCTCACTCGACAGTAATTCACCCCTCCACTTT.

This clone was picked up one time. J is TRBJ2-7 and V is TRBV5-6; 7 bases align to TRBD1. V trimming: 4 bases; J trimming: 0 bases; junction bases outside the gene matches: 4. The CDR3 is 14 residues long. Looked up from germline, CDR1 is SGHDT and CDR2 is YYEEEE. CDR3 bases: TGTGCCAGCAGCACAACAGGGGTCTCCTACGAGCAGTACTTC. Translation gives CASSTTGVSYEQYF.

This clone was counted only a few times. The chain joins TRBV7-8 to TRBJ2-5, with TRBD1 as a possible D gene (5 bases). CDR1 is SGHVS and CDR2 is FQNEAQ in the germline V gene. Trimming cost V 1 base and J 5 bases, with 14 bases left between them. The CDR3 extends over 15 amino acids. CDR3 sequence reads: CASSLVPRVRETQYF. The DNA for the CDR3 is TGTGCCAGCAGCTTAGTCCCCAGGGTGCGGGAGACCCAGTACTTC. The full variable domain, completed using reference TRBV7-8 and TRBJ2-5, is GAGVSQSPRYKVAKRGQDVALRCDPISGHVSLFWYQQALGQGPEFLTYFQNEAQLDKSGLPSDRFFAERPEGSVSTLKIQRTQQEDSAVYLCASSLVPRVRETQYFGPGTRLLVL.

This clone was detected a few times. The chain employs TRBV29-1 and TRBJ1-1, with 9 bases aligning to TRBD1. The CDR3 covers 13 residues. Trimming removed 6 bases from V and 3 bases from J; junction bases left unmatched: 5. CDR1 is SQVTM and CDR2 is ANQGSEA in the germline V gene. The CDR3 coding sequence is TGCAGCGTCTCACAGGGGGCGGACACTGAAGCTTTCTTT. Translated: CSVSQGADTEAFF.

This clone appeared many times. This chain links TRBV19 with TRBJ1-5, with D unclear. CDR1 is LNHDA and CDR2 is SQIVND in the germline V gene (reference sequence). The V gene lost 2 bases and the J gene lost 5 bases, with 16 bases spanning the gap. The CDR3 consists of 16 residues. The CDR3 is CASSIHQIAGDQPQHF. The CDR3 DNA is TGTGCCAGTAGTATACACCAGATTGCCGGTGATCAGCCCCAGCATTTT.

The CDR3, as DNA: TGTGCCAGCAGCCTGCAGAGGGGGGCGTACGGCTACACCTTC. Encoded protein: CASSLQRGAYGYTF. The J gene is TRBJ1-2, the V gene TRBV6-1; D possibly corresponds to TRBD1 (6 bases). Per the germline V gene, CDR1 is MNHNS and CDR2 is SASEGT. Trimming shortened V by 6 bases and J by 8 bases, and 19 bases separated the two germline ends. The CDR3 length is 14 residues.

The chain is built from TRBV2 and TRBJ1-1; possible D gene TRBD1, 6 bases. Germline CDR1 is SNHLY and CDR2 is FYNNEI. V was clipped by 10 bases and J by 1 base, with 16 bases between them. The CDR3 runs to 14 residues. CDR3 DNA sequence: TGTGCCATCGGGGGCCTTCGGACGAACACTGAAGCTTTCTTT. As protein: CAIGGLRTNTEAFF. Looking up the rest from reference TRBV2 and TRBJ1-1 gives the full variable domain: EPEVTQTPSHQVTQMGQEVILRCVPISNHLYFYWYRQILGQKVEFLVSFYNNEISEKSEIFDDQFSVERPDGSNFTLKIRSTKLEDSAMYFCAIGGLRTNTEAFFGQGTRLTVV.

This clone was seen more than once but under ten times. The chain has TRBV7-9 and TRBJ2-1; D remains ambiguous. Germline assignment: CDR1 SEHNR and CDR2 FQNEAQ (reference sequence). The CDR3 consists of 15 residues. Trimming removed 1 base from V and 4 bases from J, with 11 bases in between. CDR3 loop: CASSLVVAEYNEQFF. For the CDR3, the DNA is TGTGCCAGCAGCTTAGTAGTAGCAGAATACAATGAGCAGTTCTTC.

V and J are TRBV29-1 and TRBJ1-5; D gene unclear. V gave up 8 bases and J gave up 0 bases, with 14 bases separating them. Per germline, CDR1 SQVTM and CDR2 ANQGSEA. CDR3 length equals 14 residues. CDR3 protein: CSSDPRNSNQPQHF. The CDR3 DNA follows: TGCAGCTCCGACCCCCGGAATAGCAATCAGCCCCAGCATTTT.

The chain combines TRBV7-9 with TRBJ1-4; TRBD1 matches at 10 bases. Germline CDR1 reads SEHNR; CDR2 reads FQNEAQ (reference sequence). The CDR3 is 13 residues long. V dropped 5 bases and J dropped 6; count of bases not matched to a gene: 0. The CDR3 region is CASSGTGDEKLFF. CDR3 DNA: TGTGCCAGCAGCGGGACAGGGGATGAAAAACTGTTTTTT.

The sample holds one count of this clone. The V call is TRBV2, the J call TRBJ1-2; 7 bases align to TRBD1. This CDR3 is built from 13 residues. From germline, CDR1 is SNHLY and CDR2 FYNNEI. The J segment lost 3 bases and the V segment lost 8 bases, leaving 6 bases of the junction unmatched. Written as DNA, the CDR3 is TGTGCCAGCGAAACCGGACAGGACTATGGCTACACCTTC. It is translated as CASETGQDYGYTF.

This clone has just a few counts. An end of the junction does not agree with germline; a read error may underlie this. The chain recombines TRBV5-4 with TRBJ1-3; D call uncertain. CDR1 SGHNT and CDR2 YYREEE come from the germline V gene (reference sequence). This CDR3 is built from 13 residues. CDR3 nucleotide sequence: TGCGCCAGCAGCGAGGGAATTGGAAACACCATATATTTT. This codes for CASSEGIGNTIYF.

This chain uses TRBV4-2 with TRBJ1-2; a weak D match, TRBD1 (6 bases). The CDR3 loop spans 14 amino acids. CDR1 is LGHNA and CDR2 is YNFKEQ in the germline V gene. Trimming took off 2 bases at V and 2 bases at J, with 9 bases between the two ends. DNA for the CDR3: TGTGCCAGCAGCCAACTCAGGGGAAACTATGGCTACACCTTC. Translated, it gives CASSQLRGNYGYTF.

The genes are TRBV10-3 and TRBJ1-2, with D unclear. The CDR3 runs 14 residues. Trimming cost V 0 bases and J 3 bases, with 8 bases left between them. Germline V CDR1 and CDR2: ENHRY, SYGVKD. DNA of the CDR3: TGTGCCATCAGTGAGTCGTCAGATGACTATGGCTACACCTTC. As protein: CAISESSDDYGYTF.

The chain uses TRBV9 and TRBJ2-5; 7 bases line up with TRBD1. Germline lookup yields CDR1 SGDLS and CDR2 YYNGEE. The CDR3 spans 15 residues. Trimming removed 3 bases from V and 4 bases from J; junction bases left unmatched: 9. The CDR3 sequence is CASSATTGFLETQYF. As DNA, the CDR3 is TGTGCCAGCAGCGCCACGACAGGGTTCCTAGAGACCCAGTACTTC. The full variable domain, with the rest looked up from reference TRBV9 and TRBJ2-5, is DSGVTQTPKHLITATGQRVTLRCSPRSGDLSVYWYQQSLDQGLQFLIQYYNGEERAKGNILERFSAQQFPDLHSELNLSSLELGDSALYFCASSATTGFLETQYFGPGTRLLVL.

This chain connects TRBV2 to TRBJ2-7; a weak D match, TRBD2 (5 bases). The CDR3 runs to 12 residues. V was shortened by 3 bases and J by 6 bases, with 9 bases between the two germline ends. Germline V gene data show CDR1 as SNHLY and CDR2 as FYNNEI. In DNA, the CDR3 is TGTGCCAGCAGTGACCCCGGGGTCGAGCAGTACTTC. As protein: CASSDPGVEQYF.

In its sample, this clone was seen a few times. The V gene is TRBV29-1, the J gene TRBJ1-1; perhaps TRBD1 as D (6 bases). The CDR3 runs 12 residues. Trimming shortened V by 7 bases and J by 4 bases, and 13 bases separated the two germline ends. Germline loops: CDR1 SQVTM, CDR2 ANQGSEA. This CDR3 is CSAVTGITEAFF. In nucleotides, the CDR3 is TGCAGCGCTGTCACAGGGATCACTGAAGCTTTCTTT.

The gene calls are TRBV29-1 and TRBJ1-4, with a tentative D call TRBD1 (5 bases). The CDR3 sequence is 15 residues long. V lost 4 bases to trimming and J lost 8 bases, with 20 bases between them. Germline lookup yields CDR1 SQVTM and CDR2 ANQGSEA. This chain's CDR3 is CSVVSSGTNYEKLFF. Written as DNA, the CDR3 is TGCAGCGTTGTTTCATCGGGGACGAACTACGAAAAACTGTTTTTT.

This chain's CDR3 is CASSPGTGEAPLHF. For the CDR3, the DNA is TGTGCCAGCAGCCCCGGGACAGGAGAAGCTCCCCTCCACTTT. This chain connects TRBV4-2 to TRBJ1-6, with 8 bases aligning to TRBD1. Germline V lookup: CDR1 LGHNA, CDR2 YNFKEQ. V shed 4 bases and J 13 bases; nucleotides not matched to a gene: 9. This CDR3 spans 14 amino acids.

The chain couples TRBV6-5 to TRBJ2-7; tentatively, D is TRBD2 (5 bases). CDR1 and CDR2 from the germline V gene are MNHEY and SVGAGI. The CDR3 is 15 amino acids. Trimming pared 4 bases from V and 5 bases from J, leaving 18 bases between. The CDR3 DNA reads as TGTGCCAGCAGTTCCCCCCGGACTGCCCAACACGAGCAGTACTTC. Its protein product is CASSSPRTAQHEQYF.

This clone was found once. J is TRBJ2-2 and V is TRBV30; the match to TRBD1 covers 7 bases. Trimming cost V 2 bases and J 4 bases; bases outside gene matches: 1. Looked up from germline, CDR1 is GTSNPN and CDR2 is SVGIG (reference sequence). The CDR3 consists of 13 residues. The CDR3 coding sequence is TGTGCCTGGAGTAGGGACAGCACCGGGGAGCTGTTTTTT. It yields the protein CAWSRDSTGELFF.